This is a list of T cell receptor beta chains from one sample in a study of naive and memory T cell subsets. TCRdb called the UMI-ligation and nested PCR reads again in MiXCR, with one record for every CDR3 protein. The sample lists 140,000 to 150,000 distinct CDR3 sequences, over 15% occurring once. The sample was naive CD4+ T cells from blood. These receptors were taken from a human donor in good health. Both conserved end residues are trimmed from each CDR3. The D gene is left open where the match is weak. Rows may omit the clone size; those that give it use once, few, many or a size class.

CDR3aa | j_gene | abundance | v_gene | d_gene
ASSFLAGGPYEQY | TRBJ2-7 | few | TRBV27 | TRBD2
ASVPGHPQETQY | TRBJ2-5 | . | TRBV21-1 | .
AIRETGLSYEQY | TRBJ2-7 | . | TRBV10-3 | .
ASTRQDTNTEAF | TRBJ1-1 | . | TRBV12-3/TRBV12-4 | .
ASSFIVQQGATDTQY | TRBJ2-3 | few | TRBV7-9 | TRBD1
ASSLRREFKNEQY | TRBJ2-7 | . | TRBV7-2 | TRBD2
SARRTGAGETQY | TRBJ2-5 | . | TRBV20-1 | TRBD1
ASSSPGLAHYEQY | TRBJ2-7 | few | TRBV6-2/TRBV6-3 | TRBD2
SAPATSGRYEQY | TRBJ2-7 | . | TRBV20-1 | TRBD2
ASSRGGDQPQH | TRBJ1-5 | few | TRBV11-2 | .
ASSLADTYEQY | TRBJ2-7 | few | TRBV7-6 | .
ASSYGGMREAF | TRBJ1-1 | few | TRBV6-1 | .
ASVTRGNTEAF | TRBJ1-1 | . | TRBV5-5 | .
ASSRLGQLYEQY | TRBJ2-7 | few | TRBV28 | TRBD1
SARQGQPFVF | TRBJ1-4 | few | TRBV20-1 | TRBD1
ASGLVGTANSYEQY | TRBJ2-7 | . | TRBV12-5 | .
ASSQVLLSYEQY | TRBJ2-7 | . | TRBV3-1 | .
ASSLGTDSYNEQF | TRBJ2-1 | . | TRBV7-2 | .
ASSFTTGLAIETQY | TRBJ2-5 | . | TRBV7-2 | TRBD1
ATQDRVADGYT | TRBJ1-2 | few | TRBV6-5 | TRBD1
ASSLGRAGLYEQY | TRBJ2-7 | few | TRBV7-2 | .
SASGTSGSKGTDTQY | TRBJ2-3 | few | TRBV20-1 | TRBD2
ASSLEREGPQY | TRBJ2-3 | . | TRBV11-2 | TRBD2
ASSDRDRPSYEQY | TRBJ2-7 | . | TRBV19 | TRBD1
SAWEGGQSNQPQH | TRBJ1-5 | . | TRBV20-1 | TRBD1
ASSQGQGDTEAF | TRBJ1-1 | few | TRBV7-2 | TRBD1